Below, one T cell receptor (beta chain) is given with its context. It has no known antigen specificity. Base qualities are not provided; no much larger clone lies one nucleotide away. The CDR3 sequence holds 12 residues, the cysteine and phenylalanine included. Of the read, only the CDR3 DNA is kept; its 36 bases are in frame from base 1. CDR1 is given as LNHDA and CDR2 as SQIVND, both from the germline V gene (reference sequence). Clipping removes 7 bases from V and 8 bases from J, with 7 as the unmatched junction base count. The immunoSEQ Assay, a bias-controlled multiplex PCR, was used to amplify TCRbeta CDR3 regions from genomic DNA. Per the authors' processing: Within the assay, amplification of reference gene primers was used to estimate how many nucleated cells each sample contained. To quantify the absolute abundance of each unique TCRbeta CDR3 rearrangement, sequence reads were collapsed and filtered. For each sample, productive Simpson clonality was calculated as the square root of Simpson's diversity index over productive rearrangements. TCRdb mirrors the immuneACCESS table, restricted to in-frame sequences. Some clones are absent from its copies; in checked studies, under half trace to an unresolved V gene, and the reason for the others is unknown. Clone size and the V and J calls come from that table; the DNA yielded D and trimming. The sample contains 250,000 to 300,000 clones, more than 85% of them found a single time. About 4.6% of the sample is held by the ten biggest clonotypes.

The collaborating institutions used their own protocols to collect whole blood in K2EDTA tubes. For TCRbeta analysis, collaborator samples were shipped as frozen whole blood, as isolated PBMCs, or as DNA extracted from either sample type. The sample is drawn from a study of blood T cell repertoires in COVID-19 (dated by TCRdb to about 2020). The study in broad terms: The collaborator samples originated in the United States, Italy and Spain and spanned the acute and convalescent phases of COVID-19. The prospective study material was composed of cDNA or gDNA derived from T cells, B-cell-depleted T cells, or PBMCs. The repertoires were released in a freely available public database intended as a resource for research on the immune response to SARS-CoV-2. The samples were drawn from the first 160 participants of the ongoing ImmuneRACE study and from 1,254 subjects provided by 6 global collaborators. The dataset comprised deeply sampled blood TCRbeta repertoires from subjects exposed to, actively infected with, or recovered from COVID-19. A de-identified subject ID, COVID-19 status, age in years and sex were almost always included in the sample metadata. Where available, HLA class I and class II types were obtained from metadata supplied by the sample provider rather than from assay-based typing.

Summary of the overall study and its limitations: The amount of clinical and demographic metadata varied by source and participant and was provided uncurated.

The rearranged segments are TRBV19 and TRBJ1-2; the junction holds 7 bases that match TRBD1. The clonotype originates from a man aged 35 to 55 with acute or convalescent COVID-19. What was sequenced was peripheral blood. The DNA sequence reads TGTGCCAGTAACCTCAAGGACAGGGGCTACACCTTC. This is translated as CASNLKDRGYTF.